Shown below are 4 T cell receptor beta chains from a single sample sequenced in a study of cytomegalovirus exposure and HLA in healthy donors. This PCR relied on a set of 60 Vbeta primers and 13 Jbeta primers. The assay was immunoSEQ multiplex PCR, and TCRdb's table has in-frame clones only and misses some. In the table there are some 100,000 clones, about 68% of which are singletons. Sequencing was carried out using PBMCs. All receptors derive from a woman between 50 and 59 years old in good health and CMV-seropositive.

The J gene is TRBJ1-2, the V gene TRBV30; unclear D gene. Germline assignment: CDR1 GTSNPN and CDR2 SVGIG (reference sequence). The V end was cut by 6 bases, the J end by 8 bases, with 22 bases between. This CDR3 contains 14 residues. CDR3 amino acids: CACRKVGSSGGYTF. The CDR3 DNA follows: TGTGCCTGTAGGAAAGTAGGATCCTCCGGGGGCTACACCTTC.

This clone came up a few times. The V gene is TRBV4-3, the J gene TRBJ2-7; possibly TRBD1 for D (6 bases). CDR1 is LGHNA, CDR2 YSLEER, per germline. This CDR3 is built from 13 residues. V lost 4 bases, J lost 3 bases, and 10 bases lay in between. The CDR3 sequence: CASSLGQSYEQYF. For the CDR3, the DNA is TGCGCCAGCAGCCTAGGACAGAGCTACGAGCAGTACTTC.

The chain recombines TRBV19 with TRBJ1-2; D is ambiguous. The ends were cut back, 7 bases at V and 3 bases at J, with 12 bases in the middle. This CDR3 has 13 residues. Per the germline V gene, CDR1 is LNHDA and CDR2 is SQIVND (reference sequence). CDR3 sequence reads: CASTLKGDYGYTF. CDR3 coding DNA: TGTGCCAGTACCCTTAAGGGAGACTATGGCTACACCTTC.

The chain couples TRBV2 to TRBJ1-1, with 7 bases that match TRBD1. CDR1 is SNHLY and CDR2 is FYNNEI in the germline V gene. V was pared by 3 bases and J by 4 bases, with 5 bases of the junction left unmatched. The length of the CDR3 is 14 residues. The chain's CDR3 is CASSEGRQGTEAFF. CDR3 nucleotide sequence: TGTGCCAGCAGTGAGGGTCGACAGGGCACTGAAGCTTTCTTT.